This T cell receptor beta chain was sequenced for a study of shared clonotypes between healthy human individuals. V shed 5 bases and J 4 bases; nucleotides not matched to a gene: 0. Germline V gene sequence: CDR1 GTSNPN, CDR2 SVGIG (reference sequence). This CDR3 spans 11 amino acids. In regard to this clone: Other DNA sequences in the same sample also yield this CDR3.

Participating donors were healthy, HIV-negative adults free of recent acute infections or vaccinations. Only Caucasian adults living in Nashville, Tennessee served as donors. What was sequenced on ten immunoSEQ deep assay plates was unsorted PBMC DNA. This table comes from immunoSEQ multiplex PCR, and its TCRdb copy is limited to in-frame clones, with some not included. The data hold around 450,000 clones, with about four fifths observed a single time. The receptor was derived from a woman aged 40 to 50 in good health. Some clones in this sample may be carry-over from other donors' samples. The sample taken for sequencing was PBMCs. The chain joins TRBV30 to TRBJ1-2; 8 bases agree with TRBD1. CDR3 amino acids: CAWGTGYGYTF. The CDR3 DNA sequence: TGTGCCTGGGGGACAGGCTATGGCTACACCTTC.